This T cell receptor (beta chain) comes out of a study of cytomegalovirus exposure and HLA in healthy donors. With regard to this clone: The antigen is unknown.

The CDR3 extends over 15 amino acids. With 6 bases clipped from V and 1 base from J, the junction kept 1 base outside the gene matches. The germline V gene has CDR1 ENHRY and CDR2 SYGVKD. Some clones are missing from TCRdb's copy, which holds only in-frame ones; the method was immunoSEQ multiplex PCR. The sample consists of under 300,000 clones, approximately 83% of them appearing once. An approximately 120-subject validation cohort, separate from the 666-subject first cohort, supplied the donors. Study-wide findings and caveats: In vitro, a few CMV-associated chains proved specific for CMV antigens. Rarity characterized most TCR sequences, yet some public TCRs appeared in many donors. According to the study, roughly 160 TCR beta chains were cytomegalovirus-associated.

This chain connects TRBV10-3 to TRBJ2-2; 11 nucleotides line up with TRBD2. The source material was PBMCs. The receptor was isolated from a woman aged 25 to 39 in good health and CMV-seropositive. CDR3 in amino acids: CAIRGTSGNTGELFF. Written as DNA, the CDR3 is TGTGCCATCAGGGGGACTAGCGGGAACACCGGGGAGCTGTTTTTT.